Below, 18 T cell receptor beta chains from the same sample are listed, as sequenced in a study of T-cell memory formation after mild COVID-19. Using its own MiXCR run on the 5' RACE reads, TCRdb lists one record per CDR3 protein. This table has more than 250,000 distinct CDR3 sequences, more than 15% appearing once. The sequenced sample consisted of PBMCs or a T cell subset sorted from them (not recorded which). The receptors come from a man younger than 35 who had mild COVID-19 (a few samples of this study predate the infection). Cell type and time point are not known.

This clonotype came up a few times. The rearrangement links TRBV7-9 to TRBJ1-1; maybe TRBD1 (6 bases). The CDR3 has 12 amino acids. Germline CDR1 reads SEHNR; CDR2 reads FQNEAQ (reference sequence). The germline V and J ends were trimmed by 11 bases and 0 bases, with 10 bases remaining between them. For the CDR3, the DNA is TGTGCCGGGCGACAGGTGAACACTGAAGCTTTCTTT. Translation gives CAGRQVNTEAFF. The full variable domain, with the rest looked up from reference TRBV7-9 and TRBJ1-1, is DTGVSQNPRHKITKRGQNVTFRCDPISEHNRLYWYRQTLGQGPEFLTYFQNEAQLEKSRLLSDRFSAERPKGSFSTLEIQRTEQGDSAMYLCAGRQVNTEAFFGQGTRLTVV.

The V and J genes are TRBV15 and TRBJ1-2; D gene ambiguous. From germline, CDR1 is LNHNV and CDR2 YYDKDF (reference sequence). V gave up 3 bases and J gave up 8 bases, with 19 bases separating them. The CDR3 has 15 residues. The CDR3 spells CATSSSTGSVWGYTF. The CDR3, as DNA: TGTGCCACCAGCAGTTCTACCGGATCGGTATGGGGCTACACCTTC.

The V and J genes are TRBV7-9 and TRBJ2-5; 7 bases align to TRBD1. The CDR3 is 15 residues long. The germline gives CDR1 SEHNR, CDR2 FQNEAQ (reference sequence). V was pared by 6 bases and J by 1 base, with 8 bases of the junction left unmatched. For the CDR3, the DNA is TGTGCCAGCAGGCCGACAGGGTTTAGCCAAGAGACCCAGTACTTC. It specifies CASRPTGFSQETQYF. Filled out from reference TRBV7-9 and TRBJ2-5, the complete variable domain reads DTGVSQNPRHKITKRGQNVTFRCDPISEHNRLYWYRQTLGQGPEFLTYFQNEAQLEKSRLLSDRFSAERPKGSFSTLEIQRTEQGDSAMYLCASRPTGFSQETQYFGPGTRLLVL.

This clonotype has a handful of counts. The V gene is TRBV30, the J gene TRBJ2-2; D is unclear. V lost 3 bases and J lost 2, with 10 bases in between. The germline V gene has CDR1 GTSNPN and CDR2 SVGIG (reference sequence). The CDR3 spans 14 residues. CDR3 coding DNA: TGTGCCTGGAGGGGGTTGGCTAACACCGGGGAGCTGTTTTTT. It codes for CAWRGLANTGELFF.

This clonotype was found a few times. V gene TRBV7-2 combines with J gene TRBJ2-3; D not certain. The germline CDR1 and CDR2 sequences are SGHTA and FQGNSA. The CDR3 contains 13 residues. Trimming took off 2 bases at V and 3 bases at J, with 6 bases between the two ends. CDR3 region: CASSLMGTDTQYF. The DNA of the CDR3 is TGTGCCAGCAGCTTAATGGGAACAGATACGCAGTATTTT.

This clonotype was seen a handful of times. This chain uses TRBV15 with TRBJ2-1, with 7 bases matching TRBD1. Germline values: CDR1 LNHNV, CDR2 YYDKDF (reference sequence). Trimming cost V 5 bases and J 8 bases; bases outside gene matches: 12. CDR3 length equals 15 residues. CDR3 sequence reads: CATSLRQGHSDEQFF. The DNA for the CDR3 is TGTGCCACCAGCTTAAGACAGGGCCATAGTGATGAGCAGTTCTTC. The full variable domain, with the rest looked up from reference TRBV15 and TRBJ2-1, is DAMVIQNPRYQVTQFGKPVTLSCSQTLNHNVMYWYQQKSSQAPKLLFHYYDKDFNNEADTPDNFQSRRPNTSFCFLDIRSPGLGDTAMYLCATSLRQGHSDEQFFGPGTRLTVL.

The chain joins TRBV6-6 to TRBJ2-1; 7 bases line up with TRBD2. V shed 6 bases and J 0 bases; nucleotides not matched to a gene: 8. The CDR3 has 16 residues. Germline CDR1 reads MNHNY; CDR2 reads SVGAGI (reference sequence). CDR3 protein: CASSFTRGSSYNEQFF. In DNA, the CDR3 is TGTGCCAGCAGCTTCACTCGCGGGAGCTCCTACAATGAGCAGTTCTTC.

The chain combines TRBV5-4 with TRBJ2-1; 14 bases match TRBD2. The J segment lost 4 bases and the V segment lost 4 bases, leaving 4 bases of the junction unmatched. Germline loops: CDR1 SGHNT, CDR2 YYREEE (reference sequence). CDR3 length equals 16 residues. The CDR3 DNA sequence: TGTGCCAGCAGCGGCGGACTAGCGGGGGGTTACAATGAGCAGTTCTTC. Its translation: CASSGGLAGGYNEQFF. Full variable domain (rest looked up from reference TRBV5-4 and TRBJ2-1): ETGVTQSPTHLIKTRGQQVTLRCSSQSGHNTVSWYQQALGQGPQFIFQYYREEENGRGNFPPRFSGLQFPNYSSELNVNALELDDSALYLCASSGGLAGGYNEQFFGPGTRLTVL.

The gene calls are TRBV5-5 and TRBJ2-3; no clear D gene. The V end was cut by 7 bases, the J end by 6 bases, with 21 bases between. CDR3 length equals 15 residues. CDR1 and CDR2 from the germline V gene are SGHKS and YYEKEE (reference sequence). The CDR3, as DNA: TGTGCCAGCTCCCTCCAATCCGCCCTTCCCGATACGCAGTATTTT. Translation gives CASSLQSALPDTQYF.

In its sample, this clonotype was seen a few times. The CDR3 reads CASSLQGALDLREQYV. The CDR3 DNA reads as TGTGCCAGCAGTCTGCAGGGGGCCTTGGATCTACGCGAGCAGTACGTC. This chain uses TRBV27 with TRBJ2-7; 8 nucleotides line up with TRBD1. The CDR3 runs 16 residues. Germline lookup yields CDR1 MNHEY and CDR2 SMNVEV (reference sequence). Trimming removed 5 bases from V and 6 bases from J; junction bases left unmatched: 15.

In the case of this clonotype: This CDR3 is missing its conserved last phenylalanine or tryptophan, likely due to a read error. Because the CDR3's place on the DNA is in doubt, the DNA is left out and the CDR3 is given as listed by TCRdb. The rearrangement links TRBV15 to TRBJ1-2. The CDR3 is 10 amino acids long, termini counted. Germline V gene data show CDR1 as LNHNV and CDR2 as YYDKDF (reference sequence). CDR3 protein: CATSSIWLHL.

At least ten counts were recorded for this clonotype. The CDR3 DNA reads TGTGCCAGCAGCCGGGGGGTGCAGACTAGTGAGCAGTTCTTC. Amino acid sequence: CASSRGVQTSEQFF. The chain carries TRBV5-5 and TRBJ2-1, with 7 nucleotides matching TRBD2. This CDR3 region has 14 residues. The J segment lost 9 bases and the V segment lost 4 bases, leaving 10 bases of the junction unmatched. Germline V CDR1 and CDR2: SGHKS, YYEKEE (reference sequence).

DNA for the CDR3: TGCAGCGTTTCAAAGGGACTGTCTGGGGCAGATACGCAGTATTTT. Residues: CSVSKGLSGADTQYF. This chain uses TRBV29-1 with TRBJ2-3; possible D gene TRBD2, 6 bases. CDR1 SQVTM and CDR2 ANQGSEA come from the germline V gene. CDR3 length equals 15 residues. V lost 5 bases and J lost 4, with 19 bases in between.

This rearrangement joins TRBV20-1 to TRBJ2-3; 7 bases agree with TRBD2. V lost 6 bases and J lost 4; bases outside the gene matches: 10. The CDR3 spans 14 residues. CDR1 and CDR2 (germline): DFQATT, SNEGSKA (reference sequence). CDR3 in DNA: TGCAGTGCCGACCAGGCTAGCGGATCAGATACGCAGTATTTT. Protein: CSADQASGSDTQYF.

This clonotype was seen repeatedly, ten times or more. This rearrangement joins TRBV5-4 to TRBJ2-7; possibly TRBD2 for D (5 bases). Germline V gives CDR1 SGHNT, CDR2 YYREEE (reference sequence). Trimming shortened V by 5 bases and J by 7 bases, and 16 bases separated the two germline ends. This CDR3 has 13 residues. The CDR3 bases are TGTGCCAGCAGACGTGACTACTTGGGTGAGCAGTACTTC. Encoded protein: CASRRDYLGEQYF. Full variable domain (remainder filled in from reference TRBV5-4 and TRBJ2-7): ETGVTQSPTHLIKTRGQQVTLRCSSQSGHNTVSWYQQALGQGPQFIFQYYREEENGRGNFPPRFSGLQFPNYSSELNVNALELDDSALYLCASRRDYLGEQYFGPGTRLTVT.

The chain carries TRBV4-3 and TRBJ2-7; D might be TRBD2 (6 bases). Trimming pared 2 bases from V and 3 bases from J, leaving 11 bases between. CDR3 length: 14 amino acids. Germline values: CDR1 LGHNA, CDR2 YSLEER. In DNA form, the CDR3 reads TGCGCCAGCAGCCAACAGTTCGGGAGCTACGAGCAGTACTTC. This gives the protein CASSQQFGSYEQYF.

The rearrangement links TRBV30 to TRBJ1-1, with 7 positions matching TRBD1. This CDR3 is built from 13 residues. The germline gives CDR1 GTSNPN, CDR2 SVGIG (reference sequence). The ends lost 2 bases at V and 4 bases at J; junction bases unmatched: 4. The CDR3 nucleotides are TGTGCCTGGAGTCGACAGGGAAGCACTGAAGCTTTCTTT. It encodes CAWSRQGSTEAFF.

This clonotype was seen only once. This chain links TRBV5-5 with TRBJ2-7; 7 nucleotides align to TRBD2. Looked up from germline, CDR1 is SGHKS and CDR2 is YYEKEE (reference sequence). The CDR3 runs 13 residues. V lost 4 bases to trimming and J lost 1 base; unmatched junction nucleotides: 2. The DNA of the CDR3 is TGTGCCAGCAGCACCGGGGGGTCCTACGAGCAGTACGTC. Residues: CASSTGGSYEQYV.